This T cell receptor (beta chain) comes out of a study of cytomegalovirus exposure and HLA in healthy donors. Overall study context: Sequencing of about 179 million T cells in an earlier analysis found 120 million or so unique TCR beta sequences. Overall study results and limits: TCR beta sequences reportedly predicted the HLA-A and HLA-B alleles of most subjects accurately.

Both 60 Vbeta primers and 13 Jbeta primers went into the PCR. In the original processing: An analysis that came later counted some 85 million unique TCR beta chains, some 11 million shared. Clones were sequenced by immunoSEQ multiplex PCR, and TCRdb holds only the in-frame ones, with some missing. V and J calls and clone size are copied from that table; D and trimming were computed from the DNA. The sample lists about 210,000 clones, approximately 86% occurring once. The count of this clone is one. Its specificity is unknown. These donors, healthy bone marrow donors, were studied. V was cut by 8 bases and J by 0 bases, with 8 bases left in between. Per the germline V gene, CDR1 is ENHRY and CDR2 is SYGVKD. This CDR3 region has 12 residues.

The sample comprised PBMCs. The chain carries TRBV10-3 and TRBJ2-7, with a possible D match to TRBD1 (6 bases). This TCR was recovered from a boy aged 2-9 years in good health and CMV-seronegative. The CDR3 sequence: CAIQGSSYEQYF. DNA of the CDR3: TGTGCCATCCAGGGGAGCTCCTACGAGCAGTACTTC.